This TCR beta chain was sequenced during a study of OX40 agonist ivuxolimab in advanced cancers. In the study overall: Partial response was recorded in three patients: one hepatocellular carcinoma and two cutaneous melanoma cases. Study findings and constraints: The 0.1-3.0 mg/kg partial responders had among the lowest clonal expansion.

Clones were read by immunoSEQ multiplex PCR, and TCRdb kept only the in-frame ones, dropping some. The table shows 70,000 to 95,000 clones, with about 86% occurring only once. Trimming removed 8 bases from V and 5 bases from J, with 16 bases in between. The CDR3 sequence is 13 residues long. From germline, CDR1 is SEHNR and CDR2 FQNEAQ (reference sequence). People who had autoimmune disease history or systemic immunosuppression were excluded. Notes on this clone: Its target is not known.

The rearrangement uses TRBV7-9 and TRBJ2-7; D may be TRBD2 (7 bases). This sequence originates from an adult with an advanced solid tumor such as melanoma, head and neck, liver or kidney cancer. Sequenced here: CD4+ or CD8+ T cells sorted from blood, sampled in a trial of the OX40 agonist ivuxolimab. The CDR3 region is CASQFIGGHEQYF. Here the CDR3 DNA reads TGTGCCAGCCAATTCATCGGGGGGCACGAGCAGTACTTC.